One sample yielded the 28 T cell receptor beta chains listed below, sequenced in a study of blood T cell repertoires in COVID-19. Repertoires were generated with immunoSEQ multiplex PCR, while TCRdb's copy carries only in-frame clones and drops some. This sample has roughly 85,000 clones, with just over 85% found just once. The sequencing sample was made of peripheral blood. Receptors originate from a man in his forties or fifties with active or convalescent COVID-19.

Here the CDR3 DNA reads TGTGCCAGCAGTGAAGGATGGAGGGGTTCGGAAAAACTGTTTTTT. It is translated as CASSEGWRGSEKLFF. V is TRBV6-1 and J is TRBJ1-4; tentatively, D is TRBD1 (5 bases). From germline, CDR1 is MNHNS and CDR2 SASEGT. This CDR3 spans 15 amino acids. Trimming stripped 1 base from V and 8 bases from J, with 14 bases between.

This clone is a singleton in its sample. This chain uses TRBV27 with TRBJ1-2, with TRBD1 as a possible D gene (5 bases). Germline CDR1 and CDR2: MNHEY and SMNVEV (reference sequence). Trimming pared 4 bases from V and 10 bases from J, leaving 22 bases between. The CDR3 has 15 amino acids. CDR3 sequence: CASSYRTAVRVAYTF. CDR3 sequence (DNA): TGTGCCAGCAGTTACAGGACGGCCGTGAGAGTTGCCTACACCTTC.

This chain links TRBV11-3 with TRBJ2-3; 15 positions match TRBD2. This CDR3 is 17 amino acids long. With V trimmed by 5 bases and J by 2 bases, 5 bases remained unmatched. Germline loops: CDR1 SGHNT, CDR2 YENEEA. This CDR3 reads CASSRGLAGGNTDTQYF. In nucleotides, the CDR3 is TGTGCCAGCAGCCGAGGACTAGCGGGGGGGAACACAGATACGCAGTATTTT.

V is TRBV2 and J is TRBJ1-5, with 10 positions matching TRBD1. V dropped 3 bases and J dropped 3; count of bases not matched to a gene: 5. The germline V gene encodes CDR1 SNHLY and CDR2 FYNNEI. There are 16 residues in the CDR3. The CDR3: CASSDRDRGFNQPQHF. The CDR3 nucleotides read TGTGCCAGCAGTGACCGGGACAGGGGCTTCAATCAGCCCCAGCATTTT.

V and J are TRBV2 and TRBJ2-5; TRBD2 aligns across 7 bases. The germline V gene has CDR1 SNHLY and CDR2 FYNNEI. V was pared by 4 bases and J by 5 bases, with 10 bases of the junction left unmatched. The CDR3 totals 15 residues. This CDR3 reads CASSAGAGFGETQYF. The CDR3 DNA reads TGTGCCAGCAGTGCTGGAGCGGGGTTTGGTGAGACCCAGTACTTC.

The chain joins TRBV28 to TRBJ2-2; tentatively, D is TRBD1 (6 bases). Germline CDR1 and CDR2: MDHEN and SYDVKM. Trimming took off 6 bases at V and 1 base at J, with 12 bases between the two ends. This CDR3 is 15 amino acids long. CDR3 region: CASRPGQENTGELFF. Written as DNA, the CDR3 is TGTGCCAGCAGGCCGGGACAAGAGAACACCGGGGAGCTGTTTTTT.

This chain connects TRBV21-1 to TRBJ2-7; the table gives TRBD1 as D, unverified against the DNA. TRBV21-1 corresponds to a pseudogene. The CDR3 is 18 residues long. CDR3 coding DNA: TGTGCCAGCAGCAGAGGGGTGAACAGGGCCCTTAGCTCCTACGAGCAGTACTTC. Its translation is CASSRGVNRALSSYEQYF.

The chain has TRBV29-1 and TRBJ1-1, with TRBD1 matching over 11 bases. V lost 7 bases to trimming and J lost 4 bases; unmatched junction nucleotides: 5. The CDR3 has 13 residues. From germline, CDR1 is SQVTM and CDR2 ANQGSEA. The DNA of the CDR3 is TGCAGCGCCGAGGGGACAGGGGGCACTGAAGCTTTCTTT. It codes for CSAEGTGGTEAFF.

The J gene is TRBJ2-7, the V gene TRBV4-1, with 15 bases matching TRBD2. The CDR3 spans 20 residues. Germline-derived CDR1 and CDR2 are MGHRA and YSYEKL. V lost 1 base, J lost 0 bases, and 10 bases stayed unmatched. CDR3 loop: CASSQARTGTSGRNSYEQYF. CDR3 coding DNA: TGCGCCAGCAGCCAAGCCCGGACCGGGACTAGCGGGAGGAACTCCTACGAGCAGTACTTC.

The CDR3 DNA is TGTGCCAGCAGCCAGTCTTCCCAGGGTCCCTACGAGCAGTACTTC. Protein: CASSQSSQGPYEQYF. This sequence joins TRBV7-9 and TRBJ2-7; D may be TRBD1 (5 bases). This CDR3 spans 15 amino acids. The germline V and J ends were trimmed by 5 bases and 2 bases, with 16 bases remaining between them. The V gene's germline CDR1 is SEHNR and CDR2 FQNEAQ (reference sequence).

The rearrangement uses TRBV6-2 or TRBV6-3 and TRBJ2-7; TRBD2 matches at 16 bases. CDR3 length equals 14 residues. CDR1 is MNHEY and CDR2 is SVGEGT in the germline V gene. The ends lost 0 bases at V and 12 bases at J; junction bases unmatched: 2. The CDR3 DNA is TGTGCCAGCAGTTACTCGGGACTAGCGGGAGGGCCGTACTTC. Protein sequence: CASSYSGLAGGPYF.

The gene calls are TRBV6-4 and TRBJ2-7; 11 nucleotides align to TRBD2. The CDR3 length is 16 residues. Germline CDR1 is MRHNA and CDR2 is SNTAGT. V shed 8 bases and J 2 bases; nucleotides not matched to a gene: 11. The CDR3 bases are TGTGCCAGCCCTGGGGAAACTAGCGGGAGTACCTACGAGCAGTACTTC. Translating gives CASPGETSGSTYEQYF.

This chain's CDR3 is CASSRGQGGQETQYF. The CDR3 DNA reads TGCGCCAGCAGCCGAGGACAGGGAGGCCAAGAGACCCAGTACTTC. This chain uses TRBV5-1 with TRBJ2-5; the match to TRBD1 covers 8 bases. The CDR3 consists of 15 residues. Germline V lookup: CDR1 SGHRS, CDR2 YFSETQ. The V gene end was trimmed by 4 bases and the J gene end by 1 base; junction bases not matched to a gene: 6. Using reference TRBV5-1 and TRBJ2-5 for the parts outside the CDR3, the full variable domain is KAGVTQTPRYLIKTRGQQVTLSCSPISGHRSVSWYQQTPGQGLQFLFEYFSETQRNKGNFPGRFSGRQFSNSRSEMNVSTLELGDSALYLCASSRGQGGQETQYFGPGTRLLVL.

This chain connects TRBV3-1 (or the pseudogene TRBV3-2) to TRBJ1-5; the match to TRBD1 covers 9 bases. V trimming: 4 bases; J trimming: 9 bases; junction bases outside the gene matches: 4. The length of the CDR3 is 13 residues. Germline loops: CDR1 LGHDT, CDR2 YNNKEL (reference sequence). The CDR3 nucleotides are TGTGCCAGCAGCCCCGGACAGGGGCTGCCCCAGCATTTT. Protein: CASSPGQGLPQHF.

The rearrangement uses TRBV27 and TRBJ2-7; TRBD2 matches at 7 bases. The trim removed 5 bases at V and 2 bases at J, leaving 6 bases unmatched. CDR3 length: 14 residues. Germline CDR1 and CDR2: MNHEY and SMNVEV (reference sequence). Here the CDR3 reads CASSTLAVTYEQYF. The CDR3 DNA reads TGTGCCAGCAGTACGCTAGCGGTAACCTACGAGCAGTACTTC.

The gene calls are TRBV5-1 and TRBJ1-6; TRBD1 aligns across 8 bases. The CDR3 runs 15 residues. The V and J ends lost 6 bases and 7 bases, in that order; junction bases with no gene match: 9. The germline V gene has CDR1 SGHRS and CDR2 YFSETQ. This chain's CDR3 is CASNLRQGLNSPLHF. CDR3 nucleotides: TGCGCCAGCAACCTTAGACAGGGGTTGAATTCACCCCTCCACTTT.

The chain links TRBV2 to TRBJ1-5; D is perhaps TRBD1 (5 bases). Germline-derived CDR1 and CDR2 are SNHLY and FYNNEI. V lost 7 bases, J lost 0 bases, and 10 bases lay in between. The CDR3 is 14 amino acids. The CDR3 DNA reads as TGTGCCAGCACCAGGGACTATAGCAATCAGCCCCAGCATTTT. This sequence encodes CASTRDYSNQPQHF.

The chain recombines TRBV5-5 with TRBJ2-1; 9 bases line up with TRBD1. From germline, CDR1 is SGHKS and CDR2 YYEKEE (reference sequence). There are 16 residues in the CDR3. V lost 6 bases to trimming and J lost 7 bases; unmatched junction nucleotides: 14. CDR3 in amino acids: CASNRAGTGTRNEQFF. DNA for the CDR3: TGTGCCAGCAATCGGGCCGGGACAGGGACGAGGAATGAGCAGTTCTTC.

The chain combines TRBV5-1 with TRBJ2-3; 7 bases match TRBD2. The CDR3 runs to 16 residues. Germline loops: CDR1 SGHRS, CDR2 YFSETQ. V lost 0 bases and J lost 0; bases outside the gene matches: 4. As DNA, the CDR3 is TGCGCCAGCAGCTTGGTCGGAGCGGGGAGCACAGATACGCAGTATTTT. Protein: CASSLVGAGSTDTQYF.

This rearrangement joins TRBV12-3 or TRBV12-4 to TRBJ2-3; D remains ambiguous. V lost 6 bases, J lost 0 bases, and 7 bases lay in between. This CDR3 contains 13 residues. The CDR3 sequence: CASRGSSTDTQYF. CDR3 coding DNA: TGTGCCAGCAGGGGCTCTAGCACAGATACGCAGTATTTT.

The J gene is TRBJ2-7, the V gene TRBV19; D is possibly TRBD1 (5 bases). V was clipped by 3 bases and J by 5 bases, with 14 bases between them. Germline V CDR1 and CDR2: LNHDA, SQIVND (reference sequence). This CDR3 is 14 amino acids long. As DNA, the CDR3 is TGTGCCAGTAGTATCGCTGTAGGGGTCCACGAGCAGTACTTC. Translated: CASSIAVGVHEQYF.

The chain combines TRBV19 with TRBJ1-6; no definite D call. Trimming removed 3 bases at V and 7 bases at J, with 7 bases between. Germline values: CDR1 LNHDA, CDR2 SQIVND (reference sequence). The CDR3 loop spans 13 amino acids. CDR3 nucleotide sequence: TGTGCCAGTAGTATTGCCGGGAATTCACCCCTCCACTTT. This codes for CASSIAGNSPLHF.

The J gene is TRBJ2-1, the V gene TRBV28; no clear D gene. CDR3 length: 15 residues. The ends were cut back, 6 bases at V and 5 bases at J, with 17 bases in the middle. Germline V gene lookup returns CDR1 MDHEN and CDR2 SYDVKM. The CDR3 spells CASSKRGPINNEQFF. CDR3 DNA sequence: TGTGCCAGCAGCAAGCGTGGCCCGATAAACAATGAGCAGTTCTTC.

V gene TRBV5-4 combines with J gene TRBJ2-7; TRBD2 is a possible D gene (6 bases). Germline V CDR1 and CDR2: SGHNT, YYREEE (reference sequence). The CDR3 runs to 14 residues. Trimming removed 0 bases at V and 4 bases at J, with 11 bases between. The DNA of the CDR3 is TGTGCCAGCAGCTTGGTTGGAGGGCGGTACGAGCAGTACTTC. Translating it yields CASSLVGGRYEQYF.

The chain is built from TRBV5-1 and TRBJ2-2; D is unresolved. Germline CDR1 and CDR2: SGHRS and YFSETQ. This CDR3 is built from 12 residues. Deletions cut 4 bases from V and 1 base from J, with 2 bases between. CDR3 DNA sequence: TGCGCCAGCAGCCAGAACACCGGGGAGCTGTTTTTT. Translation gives CASSQNTGELFF. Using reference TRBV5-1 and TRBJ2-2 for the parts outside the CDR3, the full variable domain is KAGVTQTPRYLIKTRGQQVTLSCSPISGHRSVSWYQQTPGQGLQFLFEYFSETQRNKGNFPGRFSGRQFSNSRSEMNVSTLELGDSALYLCASSQNTGELFFGEGSRLTVL.

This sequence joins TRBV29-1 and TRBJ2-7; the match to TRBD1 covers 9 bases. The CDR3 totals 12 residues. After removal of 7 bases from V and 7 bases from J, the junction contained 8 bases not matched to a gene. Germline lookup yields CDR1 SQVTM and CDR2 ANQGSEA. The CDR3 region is CSATGTGREQYF. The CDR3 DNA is TGCAGCGCCACCGGGACAGGGCGGGAGCAGTACTTC.

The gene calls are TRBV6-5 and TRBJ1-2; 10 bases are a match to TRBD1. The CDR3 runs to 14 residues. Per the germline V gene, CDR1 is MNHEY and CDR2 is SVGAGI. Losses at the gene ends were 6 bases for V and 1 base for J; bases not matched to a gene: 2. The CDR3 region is CASRGTGDNYGYTF. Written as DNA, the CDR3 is TGTGCCAGCAGGGGGACAGGGGATAACTATGGCTACACCTTC.

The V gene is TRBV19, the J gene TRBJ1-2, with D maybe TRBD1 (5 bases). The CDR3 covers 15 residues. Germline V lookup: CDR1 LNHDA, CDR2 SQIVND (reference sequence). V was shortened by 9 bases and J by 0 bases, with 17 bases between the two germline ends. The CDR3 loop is CASGNTGRTNYGYTF. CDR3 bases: TGTGCCAGCGGAAATACAGGACGAACTAACTATGGCTACACCTTC.